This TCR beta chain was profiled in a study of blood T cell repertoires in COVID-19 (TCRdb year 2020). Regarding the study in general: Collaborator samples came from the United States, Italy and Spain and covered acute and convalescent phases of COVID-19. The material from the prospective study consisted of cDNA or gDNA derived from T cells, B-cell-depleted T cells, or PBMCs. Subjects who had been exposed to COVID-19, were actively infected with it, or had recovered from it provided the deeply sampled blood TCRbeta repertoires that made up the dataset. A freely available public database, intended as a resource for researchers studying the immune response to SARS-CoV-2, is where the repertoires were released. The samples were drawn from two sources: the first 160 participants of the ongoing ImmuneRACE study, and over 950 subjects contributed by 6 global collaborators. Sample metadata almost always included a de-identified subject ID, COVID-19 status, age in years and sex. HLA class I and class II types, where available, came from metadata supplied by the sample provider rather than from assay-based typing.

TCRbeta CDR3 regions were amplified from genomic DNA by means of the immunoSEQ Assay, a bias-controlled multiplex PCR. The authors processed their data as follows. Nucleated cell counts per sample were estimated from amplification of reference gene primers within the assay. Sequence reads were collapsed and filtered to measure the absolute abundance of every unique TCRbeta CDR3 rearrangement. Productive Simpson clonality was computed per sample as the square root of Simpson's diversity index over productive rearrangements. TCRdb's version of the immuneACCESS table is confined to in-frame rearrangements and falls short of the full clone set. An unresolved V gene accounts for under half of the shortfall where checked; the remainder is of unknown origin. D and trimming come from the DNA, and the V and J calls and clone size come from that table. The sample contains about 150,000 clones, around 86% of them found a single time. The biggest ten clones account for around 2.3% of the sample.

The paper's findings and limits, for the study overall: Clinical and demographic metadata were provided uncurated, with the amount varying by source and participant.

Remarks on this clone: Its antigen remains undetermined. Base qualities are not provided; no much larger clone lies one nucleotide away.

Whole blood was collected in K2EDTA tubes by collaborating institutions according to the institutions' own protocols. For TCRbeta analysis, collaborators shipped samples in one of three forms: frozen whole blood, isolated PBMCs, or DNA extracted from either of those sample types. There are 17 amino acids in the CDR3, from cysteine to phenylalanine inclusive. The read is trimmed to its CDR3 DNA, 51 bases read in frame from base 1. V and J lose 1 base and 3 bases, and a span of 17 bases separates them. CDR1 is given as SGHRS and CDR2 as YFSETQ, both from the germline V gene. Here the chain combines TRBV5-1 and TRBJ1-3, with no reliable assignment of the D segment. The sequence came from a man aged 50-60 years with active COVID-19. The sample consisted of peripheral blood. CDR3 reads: CASSLLSGLGLGNTIYF. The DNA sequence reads TGCGCCAGCAGCTTGTTAAGCGGTTTAGGGCTTGGAAACACCATATATTTT.